This record looks at one TCR beta chain sequence and its context. This sample was included in a study of blood T cell repertoires in COVID-19. Generated by immunoSEQ multiplex PCR, the TCRdb table keeps only in-frame clones and is missing some. This sample has some 110,000 clones; approximately 91% occur once, and the top ten carry more than 4.5%. This clonotype was obtained from a human donor in a cohort sampled during active COVID-19. The sample comprised peripheral blood.

The CDR3 DNA reads TGTGCCAGTAGTCAGGGACAGGGGAGCTCCTACAATGAGCAGTTCTTC. Translated: CASSQGQGSSYNEQFF. The rearrangement uses TRBV19 and TRBJ2-1; TRBD1 aligns across 10 bases. CDR3 length: 16 amino acids. V lost 5 bases, J lost 0 bases, and 4 bases stayed unmatched. Germline V lookup: CDR1 LNHDA, CDR2 SQIVND (reference sequence).